This T cell receptor (beta chain) came from a study of OX40 agonist ivuxolimab in advanced cancers. Sequencing was performed with immunoSEQ multiplex PCR; in TCRdb, only in-frame clones are kept and a portion is missing. The sample has some 16,000 clones; over 75% are singletons. The starting material was CD4+ or CD8+ T cells sorted from blood, obtained in a trial of the OX40 agonist ivuxolimab. The TCR sequence derives from an adult with an advanced solid tumor such as melanoma, head and neck, liver or kidney cancer.

The CDR3 is CASSLDGYRTSRTILQYF. DNA for the CDR3: TGTGCCAGCAGCTTAGATGGTTATAGGACTAGCCGTACAATTTTGCAGTACTTC. This chain uses TRBV11-2 with TRBJ2-5; 8 bases match TRBD2. Per the germline V gene, CDR1 is SGHAT and CDR2 is FQNNGV. The CDR3 loop spans 18 amino acids. V lost 0 bases, J lost 11 bases, and 20 bases stayed unmatched.